Below are 27 T cell receptor beta chains sequenced from a single sample in a study of T cells expressing NK-cell markers. Reprocessing the 5' RACE reads, TCRdb reports a single entry for every CDR3 protein and omits DNA. This sample contains around 100,000 distinct CDR3 sequences. Sequenced material: blood T cells: a sorted CD56 or NKG2C T cell subset, CD4+ or CD8+ T cells, or bulk PBMC T cells (not recorded which). These TCRs come from a woman between 18 and 75 years old in good health.

The V gene is TRBV19, the J gene TRBJ1-1; TCRdb names TRBD1, which stays unverified in the absence of DNA. Germline CDR1 and CDR2: LNHDA and SQIVND (reference sequence). The CDR3 has 15 residues. The CDR3 sequence: CASSINPGGGTEAFF.

The chain combines TRBV29-1 with TRBJ2-1; the D call from TCRdb, TRBD2, cannot be confirmed without DNA. Germline-derived CDR1 and CDR2 are SQVTM and ANQGSEA. This CDR3 has 14 amino acids. CDR3: CSVGVAGDYNEQFF.

The chain combines TRBV7-7 with TRBJ2-7; the D call of TRBD1 rests on TCRdb alone, since no DNA is present to check it. Per germline, CDR1 SSHAT and CDR2 FNYEAQ (reference sequence). The CDR3 loop spans 12 amino acids. This CDR3 reads CASSHTGGEQYF.

CDR3 sequence: CASSLDENLAGVQETQYF. This chain connects TRBV5-5 to TRBJ2-5; TCRdb outputs TRBD2, but without DNA this stays unchecked. The CDR3 consists of 18 residues. Germline CDR1 is SGHKS and CDR2 is YYEKEE (reference sequence).

The chain has TRBV27 and TRBJ2-2. Germline V gene sequence: CDR1 MNHEY, CDR2 SMNVEV (reference sequence). The CDR3 consists of 14 residues. The CDR3 loop is CASSLGTSFGELFF.

This chain uses TRBV19 with TRBJ1-5. Germline V gives CDR1 LNHDA, CDR2 SQIVND (reference sequence). CDR3 length: 14 residues. This CDR3 is CASTGIGSNQPQHF. Based on the CDR3 plus reference TRBV19 and TRBJ1-5, the full variable domain is DGGITQSPKYLFRKEGQNVTLSCEQNLNHDAMYWYRQDPGQGLRLIYYSQIVNDFQKGDIAEGYSVSREKKESFPLTVTSAQKNPTAFYLCASTGIGSNQPQHFGDGTRLSIL.

V usage is TRBV7-9 and J usage is TRBJ2-3. This CDR3 has 12 residues. From germline, CDR1 is SEHNR and CDR2 FQNEAQ (reference sequence). The CDR3: CASNNPSDTQYF.

The V and J genes are TRBV19 and TRBJ1-2. The CDR3 totals 16 residues. Germline V CDR1 and CDR2: LNHDA, SQIVND (reference sequence). CDR3 amino acids: CASSIGFGRLNYGYTF.

The rearrangement uses TRBV14 and TRBJ2-5; TCRdb reports TRBD2, a call that lacks DNA to check it against. Germline V gene sequence: CDR1 SGHDN, CDR2 FVKESK. CDR3 size: 15 residues. CDR3 sequence: CASSQDLLAEETQYF.

This clonotype registers medium-sized by frequency. The chain combines TRBV4-3 with TRBJ2-1; TCRdb designates TRBD1, a call that cannot be tested without DNA. Per the germline V gene, CDR1 is LGHNA and CDR2 is YSLEER. This CDR3 has 16 residues. The CDR3 spells CASSQDSGTGGYEQFF.

The rearrangement joins TRBV5-4 to TRBJ2-3. The CDR3 runs 16 residues. Germline V gene data show CDR1 as SGHNT and CDR2 as YYREEE (reference sequence). The CDR3 protein is CASSLPQGVQADTQYF. Full variable domain (rest looked up from reference TRBV5-4 and TRBJ2-3): ETGVTQSPTHLIKTRGQQVTLRCSSQSGHNTVSWYQQALGQGPQFIFQYYREEENGRGNFPPRFSGLQFPNYSSELNVNALELDDSALYLCASSLPQGVQADTQYFGPGTRLTVL.

This chain links TRBV27 with TRBJ2-7; TCRdb's assignment of TRBD2 cannot be checked, as there is no DNA. The CDR3 loop spans 14 amino acids. Germline assignment: CDR1 MNHEY and CDR2 SMNVEV (reference sequence). This CDR3 is CASSRTSGTYEQYF.

The chain carries TRBV27 and TRBJ1-4; there is no DNA to check the TCRdb D call of TRBD1. Germline V CDR1 and CDR2: MNHEY, SMNVEV (reference sequence). The CDR3 loop spans 15 amino acids. The CDR3 here is CASSGFYGQGLKLFF.

The rearrangement joins TRBV9 to TRBJ2-7; the D call of TRBD1 rests on TCRdb alone, since no DNA is present to check it. This CDR3 spans 14 amino acids. The V gene's germline CDR1 is SGDLS and CDR2 YYNGEE. The CDR3 reads CASSVFGDGYEQYF.

This chain links TRBV7-2 with TRBJ2-5. CDR1 and CDR2 from the germline V gene are SGHTA and FQGNSA. This CDR3 is 16 amino acids long. CDR3 in amino acids: CASSLSGWGFQETQYF.

The rearrangement links TRBV11-3 to TRBJ2-2; no DNA is available, so the TRBD2 call from TCRdb remains unchecked. The V gene's germline CDR1 is SGHNT and CDR2 YENEEA. This CDR3 is 17 amino acids long. CDR3 residues: CASSLNPLMGATGELFF.

The gene calls are TRBV7-6 and TRBJ2-6; TCRdb's D call, TRBD1, is unchecked because there is no DNA. Germline CDR1 SGHVS, CDR2 FNYEAQ. CDR3 length: 21 amino acids. The CDR3 region is CASSLAPGTDRVNSGANVLTF.

This rearrangement joins TRBV25-1 to TRBJ1-6. This CDR3 region has 14 residues. CDR1 and CDR2 (germline): MGHDK, SYGVNS. The CDR3 sequence: CASSESYVSSPLHF.

V is TRBV9 and J is TRBJ1-1. CDR1 and CDR2 from the germline V gene are SGDLS and YYNGEE. CDR3 length: 12 residues. The CDR3 loop reads CASSVGGSEAFF.

The chain combines TRBV20-1 with TRBJ2-2. The CDR3 length is 15 residues. Germline V gene data show CDR1 as DFQATT and CDR2 as SNEGSKA (reference sequence). The CDR3 loop is CSASVETWPTGELFF.

The chain couples TRBV7-3 to TRBJ2-3. The CDR3 length is 15 residues. CDR1 SGHTA and CDR2 FQGTGA come from the germline V gene. The CDR3 spells CASSLTGSYTDTQYF.

The chain couples TRBV7-8 to TRBJ2-1; TCRdb gives TRBD1 as the D gene, but with no DNA this cannot be confirmed. The CDR3 is 14 amino acids. Germline lookup yields CDR1 SGHVS and CDR2 FQNEAQ. CDR3 amino acids: CASSSSHRDDEQFF. The complete variable domain, with remaining parts taken from reference TRBV7-8 and TRBJ2-1, reads GAGVSQSPRYKVAKRGQDVALRCDPISGHVSLFWYQQALGQGPEFLTYFQNEAQLDKSGLPSDRFFAERPEGSVSTLKIQRTQQEDSAVYLCASSSSHRDDEQFFGPGTRLTVL.

The chain carries TRBV12-3 or TRBV12-4 and TRBJ2-5; with no DNA, the TCRdb D assignment of TRBD1 cannot be verified. The length of the CDR3 is 13 residues. CDR3 sequence reads: CASSPPGVETQYF.

V is TRBV24-1 and J is TRBJ2-2; TCRdb's assignment of TRBD1 cannot be checked, as there is no DNA. The CDR3 extends over 17 amino acids. The V gene's germline CDR1 is KGHDR and CDR2 SFDVKD. The CDR3 protein is CATSDPPGPHNTGELFF.

CDR3 sequence reads: CSVRTGTINSPLHF. The chain links TRBV29-1 to TRBJ1-6; the TCRdb call, TRBD1, lacks DNA for checking. This CDR3 spans 14 amino acids. Germline lookup yields CDR1 SQVTM and CDR2 ANQGSEA.

The gene calls are TRBV5-6 and TRBJ2-7; the D call from TCRdb, TRBD2, cannot be confirmed without DNA. This CDR3 is built from 17 residues. Germline V gene sequence: CDR1 SGHDT, CDR2 YYEEEE. The CDR3 sequence: CASSFGVGARENYEQYF.

V is TRBV5-1 and J is TRBJ1-2; TCRdb designates TRBD1, a call that cannot be tested without DNA. CDR1 and CDR2 from the germline V gene are SGHRS and YFSETQ. The CDR3 loop spans 16 amino acids. CDR3 region: CASSPRVQSSNYGYTF. Combining the CDR3 with reference TRBV5-1 and TRBJ1-2 gives the whole variable domain KAGVTQTPRYLIKTRGQQVTLSCSPISGHRSVSWYQQTPGQGLQFLFEYFSETQRNKGNFPGRFSGRQFSNSRSEMNVSTLELGDSALYLCASSPRVQSSNYGYTFGSGTRLTVV.